These 15 T cell receptor beta chains were sequenced from one sample in a study of T cells after yellow fever vaccination. TCRdb re-derived calls from the 5' RACE reads in MiXCR, one entry per CDR3 protein. This sample has 250,000 to 350,000 distinct CDR3 sequences; approximately 7% occur once, and the top ten carry around 17%. The sample consisted of PBMCs, taken around 45 days after the first yellow fever vaccination. Receptors originate from a man younger than 35 who received the YFV17D yellow fever vaccine.

The J gene is TRBJ2-3, the V gene TRBV10-3; the match to TRBD2 covers 8 bases. The germline CDR1 and CDR2 sequences are ENHRY and SYGVKD. The junction had 9 bases not matched to a gene; V was cut back by 2 bases and J by 8 bases. The CDR3 totals 15 residues. The CDR3 loop is CAISETSGPSGTQYF. DNA for the CDR3: TGTGCCATCAGTGAGACTAGCGGACCTTCTGGTACGCAGTATTTT.

The J gene is TRBJ2-7, the V gene TRBV20-1; perhaps TRBD2 as D (5 bases). Trimming stripped 5 bases from V and 4 bases from J, with 12 bases between. CDR1 and CDR2 from the germline V gene are DFQATT and SNEGSKA (reference sequence). The CDR3 is 12 amino acids. The DNA of the CDR3 is TGCAGTGCTTACCCCCCGGGATACGAGCAGTACTTC. Protein: CSAYPPGYEQYF.

This chain uses TRBV7-9 with TRBJ2-4; D remains ambiguous. Trimming pared 5 bases from V and 3 bases from J, leaving 17 bases between. CDR3 length equals 16 residues. CDR1 is SEHNR and CDR2 is FQNEAQ in the germline V gene (reference sequence). This chain's CDR3 is CASSLPFRVGKNIQYF. The CDR3 DNA reads TGTGCCAGCAGCCTCCCCTTTCGGGTTGGCAAAAACATTCAGTACTTC.

V and J are TRBV2 and TRBJ1-1, with TRBD1 matching over 9 bases. V trimming: 6 bases; J trimming: 1 base; junction bases outside the gene matches: 3. The CDR3 totals 14 residues. The germline gives CDR1 SNHLY, CDR2 FYNNEI. The CDR3: CASRQGQGNTEAFF. Here the CDR3 DNA reads TGTGCCAGCAGGCAGGGACAGGGGAACACTGAAGCTTTCTTT.

The table lists this clonotype with a few counts. The rearrangement uses TRBV20-1 and TRBJ1-5, with D uncertain. The CDR3 has 15 amino acids. The germline V gene has CDR1 DFQATT and CDR2 SNEGSKA (reference sequence). V was cut by 2 bases and J by 3 bases, with 14 bases left in between. The DNA of the CDR3 is TGCAGTGCTAGATGGTCCTTTAGGGACAATCAGCCCCAGCATTTT. Translating it yields CSARWSFRDNQPQHF.

The rearrangement uses TRBV2 and TRBJ2-5; 10 nucleotides line up with TRBD2. The V and J ends lost 4 bases and 3 bases, in that order; junction bases with no gene match: 5. The germline V gene encodes CDR1 SNHLY and CDR2 FYNNEI. This CDR3 has 15 residues. In nucleotides, the CDR3 is TGTGCCAGCAGTGCGATCCTAGCGGGGGAAGAGACCCAGTACTTC. Translating it yields CASSAILAGEETQYF.

The chain is built from TRBV27 and TRBJ2-3; TRBD2 matches at 7 bases. V was pared by 6 bases and J by 2 bases, with 17 bases of the junction left unmatched. CDR1 is MNHEY, CDR2 SMNVEV, per germline (reference sequence). The CDR3 runs to 18 residues. The CDR3 nucleotides read TGTGCCAGCAGACACCCTTTGGGGGGGGATTATCTCACAGATACGCAGTATTTT. It translates to CASRHPLGGDYLTDTQYF.

This clonotype was picked up a small number of times. The DNA for the CDR3 is TGTGCCAGTACAACGGGGGGCCAAGAGACCCAGTACTTC. Its translation is CASTTGGQETQYF. The J gene is TRBJ2-5, the V gene TRBV6-1; 7 bases match TRBD2. V shed 9 bases and J 1 base; nucleotides not matched to a gene: 5. The CDR3 runs to 13 residues. The germline V gene encodes CDR1 MNHNS and CDR2 SASEGT.

This sequence joins TRBV6-4 and TRBJ2-2; 8 bases are shared with TRBD2. CDR1 and CDR2 (germline): MRHNA, SNTAGT. The CDR3 extends over 16 amino acids. V shed 4 bases and J 3 bases; nucleotides not matched to a gene: 7. The CDR3 region is CASSGRAGAHTGELFF. CDR3 DNA: TGTGCCAGCAGTGGTCGAGCGGGGGCCCACACCGGGGAGCTGTTTTTT.

This clonotype was found a few times. The V gene is TRBV29-1, the J gene TRBJ1-1; possibly TRBD1 for D (6 bases). The CDR3 spans 13 residues. The V end lost 7 bases, the J end lost 0 bases, and 12 bases lay between the germline ends. Germline values: CDR1 SQVTM, CDR2 ANQGSEA. The CDR3 DNA follows: TGCAGCGCTGGGGGCCTTATGAACACTGAAGCTTTCTTT. It is translated as CSAGGLMNTEAFF.

The chain combines TRBV12-3 or TRBV12-4 with TRBJ2-3, with 11 bases aligning to TRBD2. CDR3 length equals 13 residues. Trimming at V came to 10 bases and at J to 6 bases, leaving 6 bases not matched to a gene. DNA of the CDR3: TGTGCCACCAGACTAGCGGGGTTGGATACGCAGTATTTT. Translated: CATRLAGLDTQYF.

The CDR3 nucleotides read TGTGCCAGCAGCTTAGGTCTCCAAAAACAAGAGACCCAGTACTTC. It codes for CASSLGLQKQETQYF. The chain couples TRBV7-2 to TRBJ2-5, with D hard to call. Trimming stripped 1 base from V and 2 bases from J, with 11 bases between. The CDR3 spans 15 residues. The germline V gene has CDR1 SGHTA and CDR2 FQGNSA.

This clonotype was recorded at least ten times. The chain combines TRBV19 with TRBJ1-6; possible D gene TRBD1, 5 bases. The germline CDR1 and CDR2 sequences are LNHDA and SQIVND (reference sequence). The CDR3 runs 13 residues. Trimming cost V 5 bases and J 10 bases, with 12 bases left between them. The CDR3 loop is CASSLQTDSPLHF. Here the CDR3 DNA reads TGTGCCAGTAGTCTCCAGACAGACTCACCCCTCCACTTT.

This clonotype came up a few times. In nucleotides, the CDR3 is TGCAGCGTTGAAGATCGCGGCTCTCCTACAATGAAGCAGTTCTTC. It yields the protein CSVEDRGSPTMKQFF. The V and J genes are TRBV29-1 and TRBJ2-1; D is ambiguous. Germline loops: CDR1 SQVTM, CDR2 ANQGSEA. V was shortened by 0 bases and J by 11 bases, with 20 bases between the two germline ends. The CDR3 runs 15 residues.

This rearrangement joins TRBV29-1 to TRBJ2-1, with D perhaps matching TRBD2 (5 bases). V was cut by 6 bases and J by 7 bases, with 16 bases left in between. Germline CDR1 and CDR2: SQVTM and ANQGSEA. This CDR3 is built from 13 residues. CDR3 bases: TGCAGCGTGGGCGGGTTAGCGAGAAATGAGCAGTTCTTC. Encoded protein: CSVGGLARNEQFF.